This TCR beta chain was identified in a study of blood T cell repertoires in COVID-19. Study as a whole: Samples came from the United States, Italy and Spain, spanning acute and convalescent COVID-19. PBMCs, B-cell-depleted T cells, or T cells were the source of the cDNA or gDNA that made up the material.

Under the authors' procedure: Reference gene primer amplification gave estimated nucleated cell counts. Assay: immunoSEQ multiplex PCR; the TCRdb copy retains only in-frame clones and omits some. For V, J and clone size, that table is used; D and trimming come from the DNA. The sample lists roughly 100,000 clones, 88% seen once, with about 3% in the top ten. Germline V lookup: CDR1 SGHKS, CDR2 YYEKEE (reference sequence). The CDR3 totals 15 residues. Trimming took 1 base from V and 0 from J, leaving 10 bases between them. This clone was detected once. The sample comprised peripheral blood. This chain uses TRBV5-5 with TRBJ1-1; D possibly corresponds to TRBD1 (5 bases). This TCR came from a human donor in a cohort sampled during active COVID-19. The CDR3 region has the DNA TGTGCCAGCAGCTTGATGGACATTATGAACACTGAAGCTTTCTTT. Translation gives CASSLMDIMNTEAFF.